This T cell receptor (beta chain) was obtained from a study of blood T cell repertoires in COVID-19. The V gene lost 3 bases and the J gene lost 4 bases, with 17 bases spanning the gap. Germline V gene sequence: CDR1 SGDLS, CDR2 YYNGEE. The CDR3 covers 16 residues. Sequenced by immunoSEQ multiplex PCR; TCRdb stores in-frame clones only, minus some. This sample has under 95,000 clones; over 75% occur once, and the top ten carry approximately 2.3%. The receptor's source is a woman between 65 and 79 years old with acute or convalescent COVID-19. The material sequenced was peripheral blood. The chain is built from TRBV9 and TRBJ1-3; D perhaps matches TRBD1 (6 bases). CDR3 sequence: CASSAGGGGSGNTIYF. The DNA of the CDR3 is TGTGCCAGCAGCGCTGGGGGAGGGGGGTCCGGAAACACCATATATTTT. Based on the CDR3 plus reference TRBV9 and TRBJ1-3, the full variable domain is DSGVTQTPKHLITATGQRVTLRCSPRSGDLSVYWYQQSLDQGLQFLIQYYNGEERAKGNILERFSAQQFPDLHSELNLSSLELGDSALYFCASSAGGGGSGNTIYFGEGSWLTVV.